The following is a TCR beta chain sequence with its context. The sample comes from a study of shared clonotypes between healthy human individuals. V lost 6 bases, J lost 7 bases, and 18 bases lay in between. The germline CDR1 and CDR2 sequences are KGHSH and LQKENI. The CDR3 runs to 14 residues. The data were produced by immunoSEQ multiplex PCR, yet TCRdb's version contains in-frame clones alone and is incomplete. Of 550,000 to 600,000 clones detected, about 98% appear once; the ten largest clones hold approximately 0.3%. In the naive CD8 group, cells lacked CD45RO and were positively selected for CCR7, so terminally differentiated effector memory CD45RA+ cells were left out.

The chain links TRBV18 to TRBJ1-1; D uncertain. What was sequenced was naive CD8+ T cells sorted from blood. This clonotype originated in a man between 25 and 39 years old in good health. The chain's CDR3 is CASSPRLDTYEAFF. In DNA form, the CDR3 reads TGTGCCAGCTCCCCTCGCCTAGACACTTATGAAGCTTTCTTT.